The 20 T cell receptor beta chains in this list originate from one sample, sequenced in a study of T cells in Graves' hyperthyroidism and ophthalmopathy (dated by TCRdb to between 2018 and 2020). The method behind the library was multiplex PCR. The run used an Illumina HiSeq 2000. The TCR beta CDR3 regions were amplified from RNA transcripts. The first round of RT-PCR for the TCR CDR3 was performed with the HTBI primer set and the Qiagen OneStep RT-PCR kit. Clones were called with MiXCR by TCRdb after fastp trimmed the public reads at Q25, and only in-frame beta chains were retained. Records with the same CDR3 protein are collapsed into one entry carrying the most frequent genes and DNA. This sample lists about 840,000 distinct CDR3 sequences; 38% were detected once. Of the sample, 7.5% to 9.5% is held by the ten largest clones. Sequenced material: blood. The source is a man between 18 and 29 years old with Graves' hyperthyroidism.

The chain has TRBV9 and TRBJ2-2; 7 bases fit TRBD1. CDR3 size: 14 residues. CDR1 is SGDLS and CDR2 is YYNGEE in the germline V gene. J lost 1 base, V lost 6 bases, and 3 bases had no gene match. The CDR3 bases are TGTGCCAGCAAGAGGACAGGGAACACCGGGGAGCTGTTTTTT. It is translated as CASKRTGNTGELFF.

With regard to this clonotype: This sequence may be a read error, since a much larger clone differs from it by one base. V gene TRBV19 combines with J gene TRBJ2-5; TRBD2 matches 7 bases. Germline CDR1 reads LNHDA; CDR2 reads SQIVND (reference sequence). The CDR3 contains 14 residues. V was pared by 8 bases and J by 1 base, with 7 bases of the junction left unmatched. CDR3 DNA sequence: TGTGCCAGTGGCCCGGGGACTACCCAAGAGACCCAGTACTTC. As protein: CASGPGTTQETQYF.

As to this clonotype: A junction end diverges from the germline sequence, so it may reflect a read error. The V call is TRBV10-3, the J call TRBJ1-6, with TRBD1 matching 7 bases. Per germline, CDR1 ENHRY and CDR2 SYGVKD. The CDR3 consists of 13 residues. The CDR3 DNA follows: TGTGCCACCGGGACAGAGTTCAATTCGCCCCTCCACTTT. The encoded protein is CATGTEFNSPLHF.

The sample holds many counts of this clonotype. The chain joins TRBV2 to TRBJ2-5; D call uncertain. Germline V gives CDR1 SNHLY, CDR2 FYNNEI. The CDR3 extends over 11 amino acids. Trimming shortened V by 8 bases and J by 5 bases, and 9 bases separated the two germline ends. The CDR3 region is CASGERETQYF. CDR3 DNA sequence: TGTGCCAGCGGGGAAAGGGAGACCCAGTACTTC.

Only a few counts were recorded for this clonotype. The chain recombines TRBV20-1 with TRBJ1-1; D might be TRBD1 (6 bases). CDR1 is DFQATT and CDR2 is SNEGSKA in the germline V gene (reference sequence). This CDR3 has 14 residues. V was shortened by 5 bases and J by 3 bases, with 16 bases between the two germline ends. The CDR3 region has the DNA TGCAGTGCTCTTAGTGAAGGGGGTTACACTGAAGCTTTCTTT. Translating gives CSALSEGGYTEAFF.

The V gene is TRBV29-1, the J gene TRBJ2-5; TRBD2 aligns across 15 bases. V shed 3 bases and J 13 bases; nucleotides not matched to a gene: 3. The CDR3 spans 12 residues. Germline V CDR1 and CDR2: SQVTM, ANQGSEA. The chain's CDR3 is CSVEGLAGGGYF. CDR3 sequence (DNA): TGCAGCGTTGAGGGACTAGCGGGGGGAGGGTACTTC.

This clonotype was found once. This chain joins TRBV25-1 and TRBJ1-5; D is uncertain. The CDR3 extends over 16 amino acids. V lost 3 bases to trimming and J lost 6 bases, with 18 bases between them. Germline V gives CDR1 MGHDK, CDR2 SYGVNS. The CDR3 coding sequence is TGTGCCAGCAGTGATACTGGGGTAGTTGGCGCTCAGCCCCAGCATTTT. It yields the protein CASSDTGVVGAQPQHF.

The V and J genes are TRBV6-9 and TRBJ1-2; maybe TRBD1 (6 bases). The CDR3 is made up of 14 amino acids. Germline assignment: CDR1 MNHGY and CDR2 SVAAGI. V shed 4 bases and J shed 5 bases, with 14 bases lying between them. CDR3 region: CASSSRSTGYGYTF. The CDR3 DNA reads TGTGCCAGCAGTTCACGATCCACAGGGTATGGCTACACCTTC.

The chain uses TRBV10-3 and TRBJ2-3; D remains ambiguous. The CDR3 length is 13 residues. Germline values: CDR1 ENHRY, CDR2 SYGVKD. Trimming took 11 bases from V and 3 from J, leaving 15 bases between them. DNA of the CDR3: TGTGCCTCGAAAGTTATCGGGACAGATACGCAGTATTTT. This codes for CASKVIGTDTQYF.

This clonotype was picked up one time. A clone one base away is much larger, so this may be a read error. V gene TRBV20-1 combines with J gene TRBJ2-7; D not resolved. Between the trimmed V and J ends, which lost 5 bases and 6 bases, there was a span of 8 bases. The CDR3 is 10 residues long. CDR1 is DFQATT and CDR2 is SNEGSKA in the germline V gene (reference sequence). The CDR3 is CSALRREQYF. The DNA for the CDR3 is TGCAGTGCTCTTCGACGCGAGCAGTACTTC.

The CDR3 nucleotides read TGTGCCACCAGCAGCTCTCAGGAAGGTAGGCCCCAGCATTTT. This encodes CATSSSQEGRPQHF. The gene calls are TRBV15 and TRBJ1-5, with D uncertain. The germline gives CDR1 LNHNV, CDR2 YYDKDF (reference sequence). The CDR3 is made up of 14 amino acids. V was shortened by 3 bases and J by 9 bases, with 15 bases between the two germline ends.

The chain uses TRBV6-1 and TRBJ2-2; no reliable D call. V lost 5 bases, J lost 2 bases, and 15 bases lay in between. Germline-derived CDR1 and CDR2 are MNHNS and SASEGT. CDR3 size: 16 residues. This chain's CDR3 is CASSPRTQINTGELFF. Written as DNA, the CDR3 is TGTGCCAGCAGTCCAAGGACCCAAATTAACACCGGGGAGCTGTTTTTT.

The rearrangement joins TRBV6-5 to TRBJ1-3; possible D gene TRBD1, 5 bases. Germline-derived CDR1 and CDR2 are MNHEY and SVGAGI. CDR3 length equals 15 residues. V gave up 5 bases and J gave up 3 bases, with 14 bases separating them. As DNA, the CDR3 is TGTGCCAGCAGTCCCGTGATAGGGGTTGGAAACACCATATATTTT. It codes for CASSPVIGVGNTIYF.

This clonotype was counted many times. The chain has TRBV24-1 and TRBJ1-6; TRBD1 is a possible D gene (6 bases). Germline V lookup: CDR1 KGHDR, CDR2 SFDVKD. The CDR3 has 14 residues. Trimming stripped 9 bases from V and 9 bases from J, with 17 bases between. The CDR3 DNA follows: TGTGCCACCGAGATAAGGCAGGGGTCTTCACCCCTCCACTTT. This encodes CATEIRQGSSPLHF.

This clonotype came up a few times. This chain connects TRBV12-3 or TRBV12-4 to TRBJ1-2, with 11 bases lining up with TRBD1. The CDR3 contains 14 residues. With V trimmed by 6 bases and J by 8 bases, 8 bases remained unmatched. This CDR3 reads CASSLGQGAWGYTF. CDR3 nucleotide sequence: TGTGCCAGCAGCCTCGGACAGGGGGCTTGGGGCTACACCTTC.

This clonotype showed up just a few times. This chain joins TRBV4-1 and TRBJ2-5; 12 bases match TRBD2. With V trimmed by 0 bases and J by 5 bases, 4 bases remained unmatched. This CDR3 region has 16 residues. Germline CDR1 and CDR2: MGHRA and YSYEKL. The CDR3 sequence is CASSQEASGGAETQYF. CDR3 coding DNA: TGCGCCAGCAGCCAAGAGGCTAGCGGGGGGGCGGAGACCCAGTACTTC.

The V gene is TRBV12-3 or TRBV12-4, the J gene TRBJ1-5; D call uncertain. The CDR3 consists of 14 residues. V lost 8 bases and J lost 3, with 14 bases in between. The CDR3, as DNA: TGTGCCAGCGGATTCGGTGGCCCCAATCAGCCCCAGCATTTT. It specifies CASGFGGPNQPQHF.

CDR3 in amino acids: CASSDTGTSTDTQYF. CDR3 DNA: TGTGCCAGCAGTGACACCGGGACTAGCACAGATACGCAGTATTTT. The chain links TRBV2 to TRBJ2-3, with D maybe TRBD2 (6 bases). Germline CDR1 SNHLY, CDR2 FYNNEI. The CDR3 is 15 amino acids. With 3 bases removed from V and 0 bases from J, the gap between germline ends came to 10 bases.

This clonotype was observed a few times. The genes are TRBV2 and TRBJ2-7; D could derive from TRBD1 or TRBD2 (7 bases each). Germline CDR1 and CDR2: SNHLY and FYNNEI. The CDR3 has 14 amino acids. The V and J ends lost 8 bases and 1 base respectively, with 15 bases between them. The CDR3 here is CASGGDSLSYEQYF. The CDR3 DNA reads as TGTGCCAGCGGGGGGGACAGCTTATCCTACGAGCAGTACTTC. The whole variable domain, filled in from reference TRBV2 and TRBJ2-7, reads EPEVTQTPSHQVTQMGQEVILRCVPISNHLYFYWYRQILGQKVEFLVSFYNNEISEKSEIFDDQFSVERPDGSNFTLKIRSTKLEDSAMYFCASGGDSLSYEQYFGPGTRLTVT.

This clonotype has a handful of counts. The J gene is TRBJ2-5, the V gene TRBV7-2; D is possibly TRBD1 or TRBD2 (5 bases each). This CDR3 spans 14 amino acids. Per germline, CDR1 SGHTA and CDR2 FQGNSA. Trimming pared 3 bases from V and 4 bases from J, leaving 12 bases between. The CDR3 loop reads CASSFGTPGETQYF. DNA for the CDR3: TGTGCCAGCAGCTTTGGGACCCCGGGAGAGACCCAGTACTTC. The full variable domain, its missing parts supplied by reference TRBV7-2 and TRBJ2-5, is GAGVSQSPSNKVTEKGKDVELRCDPISGHTALYWYRQSLGQGLEFLIYFQGNSAPDKSGLPSDRFSAERTGGSVSTLTIQRTQQEDSAVYLCASSFGTPGETQYFGPGTRLLVL.